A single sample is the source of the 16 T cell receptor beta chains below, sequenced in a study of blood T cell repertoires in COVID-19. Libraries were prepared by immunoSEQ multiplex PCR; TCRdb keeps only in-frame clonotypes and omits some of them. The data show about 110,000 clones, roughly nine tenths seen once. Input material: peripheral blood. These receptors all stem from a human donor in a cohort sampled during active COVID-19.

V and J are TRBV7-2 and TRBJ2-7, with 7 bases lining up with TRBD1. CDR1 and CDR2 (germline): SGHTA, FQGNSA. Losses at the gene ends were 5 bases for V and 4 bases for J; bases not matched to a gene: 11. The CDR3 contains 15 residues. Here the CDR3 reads CASSRLERGPYEQYF. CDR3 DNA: TGTGCCAGCAGCCGCCTCGAGAGGGGGCCGTACGAGCAGTACTTC.

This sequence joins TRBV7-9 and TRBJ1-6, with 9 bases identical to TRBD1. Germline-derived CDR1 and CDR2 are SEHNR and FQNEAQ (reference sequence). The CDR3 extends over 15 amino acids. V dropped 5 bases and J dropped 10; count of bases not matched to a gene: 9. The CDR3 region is CASSPSRQGGSPLHF. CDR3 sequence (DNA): TGTGCCAGCAGCCCCAGTCGACAGGGGGGATCACCCCTCCACTTT.

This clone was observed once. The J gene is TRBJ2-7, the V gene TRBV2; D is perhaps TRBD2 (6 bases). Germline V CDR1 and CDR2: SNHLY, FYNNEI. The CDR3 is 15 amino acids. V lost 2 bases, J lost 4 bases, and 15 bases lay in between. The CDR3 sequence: CASSETTSRKYEQYF. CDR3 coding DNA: TGTGCCAGCAGTGAAACCACTAGCCGTAAGTACGAGCAGTACTTC.

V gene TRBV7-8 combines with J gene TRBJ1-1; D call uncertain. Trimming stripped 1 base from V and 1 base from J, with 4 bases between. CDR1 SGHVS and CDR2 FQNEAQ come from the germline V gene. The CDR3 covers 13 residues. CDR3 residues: CASSLDRNTEAFF. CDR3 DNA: TGTGCCAGCAGCTTAGACAGGAACACTGAAGCTTTCTTT.

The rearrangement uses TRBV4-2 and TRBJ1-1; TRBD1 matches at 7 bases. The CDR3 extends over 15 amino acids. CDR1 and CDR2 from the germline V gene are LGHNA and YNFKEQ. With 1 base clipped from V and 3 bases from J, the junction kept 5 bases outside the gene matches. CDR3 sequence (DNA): TGTGCCAGCAGCCAAGCTGTACAGGGGTACACTGAAGCTTTCTTT. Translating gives CASSQAVQGYTEAFF.

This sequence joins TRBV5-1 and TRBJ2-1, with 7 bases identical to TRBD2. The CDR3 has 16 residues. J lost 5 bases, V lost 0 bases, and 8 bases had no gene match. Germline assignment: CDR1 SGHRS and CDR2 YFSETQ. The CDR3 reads CASSLGTSRGNNEQFF. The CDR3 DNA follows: TGCGCCAGCAGCTTGGGGACTAGTCGGGGAAACAATGAGCAGTTCTTC.

CDR3: CAHRAQGLGNTEAFF. As DNA, the CDR3 is TGTGCTCATCGCGCGCAGGGGTTGGGGAACACTGAAGCTTTCTTT. This sequence joins TRBV10-3 and TRBJ1-1, with D perhaps matching TRBD1 (6 bases). The CDR3 has 15 amino acids. Germline CDR1 and CDR2: ENHRY and SYGVKD.

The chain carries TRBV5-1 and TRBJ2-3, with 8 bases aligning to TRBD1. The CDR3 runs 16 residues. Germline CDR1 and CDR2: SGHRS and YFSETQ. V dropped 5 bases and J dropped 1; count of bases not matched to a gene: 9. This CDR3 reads CASSTQTGAGTDTQYF. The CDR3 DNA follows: TGCGCCAGCAGTACGCAGACAGGGGCCGGCACAGATACGCAGTATTTT.

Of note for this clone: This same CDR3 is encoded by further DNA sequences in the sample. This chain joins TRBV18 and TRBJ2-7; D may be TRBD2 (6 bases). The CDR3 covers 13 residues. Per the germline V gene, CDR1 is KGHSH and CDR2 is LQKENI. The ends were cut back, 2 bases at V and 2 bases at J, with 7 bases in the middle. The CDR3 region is CASSPTGAYEQYF. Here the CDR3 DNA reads TGTGCCAGCTCACCAACGGGGGCCTACGAGCAGTACTTC.

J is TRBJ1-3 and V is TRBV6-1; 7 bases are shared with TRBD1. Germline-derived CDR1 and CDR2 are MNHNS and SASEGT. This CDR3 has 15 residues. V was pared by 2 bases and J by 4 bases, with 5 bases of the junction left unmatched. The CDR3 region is CASSEKQGNGNTIYF. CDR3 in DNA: TGTGCCAGCAGTGAAAAACAGGGGAACGGAAACACCATATATTTT.

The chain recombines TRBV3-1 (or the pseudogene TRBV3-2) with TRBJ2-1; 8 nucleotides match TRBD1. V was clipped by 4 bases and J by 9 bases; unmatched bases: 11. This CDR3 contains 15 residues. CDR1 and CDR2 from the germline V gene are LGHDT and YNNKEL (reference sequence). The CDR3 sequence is CASSLGDRGIGEQFF. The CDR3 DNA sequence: TGTGCCAGCAGCCTCGGAGACAGGGGAATTGGTGAGCAGTTCTTC.

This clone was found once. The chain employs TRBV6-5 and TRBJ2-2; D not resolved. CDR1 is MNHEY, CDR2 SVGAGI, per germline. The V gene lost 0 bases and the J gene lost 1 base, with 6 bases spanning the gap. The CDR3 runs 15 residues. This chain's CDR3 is CASSYSRRNTGELFF. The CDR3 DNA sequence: TGTGCCAGCAGTTACTCACGCAGGAACACCGGGGAGCTGTTTTTT.

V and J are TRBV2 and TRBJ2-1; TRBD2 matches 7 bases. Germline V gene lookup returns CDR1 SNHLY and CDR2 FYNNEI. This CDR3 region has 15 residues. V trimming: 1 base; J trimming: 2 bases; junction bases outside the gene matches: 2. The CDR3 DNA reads TGTGCCAGCAGTGAAGATGGACTAGCCTACAATGAGCAGTTCTTC. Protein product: CASSEDGLAYNEQFF.

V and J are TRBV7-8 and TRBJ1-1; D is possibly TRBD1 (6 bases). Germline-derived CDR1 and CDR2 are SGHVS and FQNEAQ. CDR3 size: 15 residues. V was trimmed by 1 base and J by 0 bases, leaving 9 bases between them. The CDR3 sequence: CASSLGQGLNTEAFF. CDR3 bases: TGTGCCAGCAGCTTAGGGCAGGGGTTGAACACTGAAGCTTTCTTT.

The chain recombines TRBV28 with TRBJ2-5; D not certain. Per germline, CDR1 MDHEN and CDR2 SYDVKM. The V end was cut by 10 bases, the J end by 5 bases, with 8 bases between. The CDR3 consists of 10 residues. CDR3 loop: CATFAETQYF. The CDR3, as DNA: TGTGCCACCTTCGCGGAGACCCAGTACTTC. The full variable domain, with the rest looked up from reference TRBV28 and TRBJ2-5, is DVKVTQSSRYLVKRTGEKVFLECVQDMDHENMFWYRQDPGLGLRLIYFSYDVKMKEKGDIPEGYSVSREKKERFSLILESASTNQTSMYLCATFAETQYFGPGTRLLVL.

The CDR3 nucleotides read TGTGCCAGCAGTGAATGGACAGGGAGAGCCGGGGAGCTGTTTTTT. Residues: CASSEWTGRAGELFF. The chain carries TRBV2 and TRBJ2-2; 8 bases agree with TRBD1. V was pared by 2 bases and J by 6 bases, with 5 bases of the junction left unmatched. The CDR3 consists of 15 residues. The germline V gene encodes CDR1 SNHLY and CDR2 FYNNEI.